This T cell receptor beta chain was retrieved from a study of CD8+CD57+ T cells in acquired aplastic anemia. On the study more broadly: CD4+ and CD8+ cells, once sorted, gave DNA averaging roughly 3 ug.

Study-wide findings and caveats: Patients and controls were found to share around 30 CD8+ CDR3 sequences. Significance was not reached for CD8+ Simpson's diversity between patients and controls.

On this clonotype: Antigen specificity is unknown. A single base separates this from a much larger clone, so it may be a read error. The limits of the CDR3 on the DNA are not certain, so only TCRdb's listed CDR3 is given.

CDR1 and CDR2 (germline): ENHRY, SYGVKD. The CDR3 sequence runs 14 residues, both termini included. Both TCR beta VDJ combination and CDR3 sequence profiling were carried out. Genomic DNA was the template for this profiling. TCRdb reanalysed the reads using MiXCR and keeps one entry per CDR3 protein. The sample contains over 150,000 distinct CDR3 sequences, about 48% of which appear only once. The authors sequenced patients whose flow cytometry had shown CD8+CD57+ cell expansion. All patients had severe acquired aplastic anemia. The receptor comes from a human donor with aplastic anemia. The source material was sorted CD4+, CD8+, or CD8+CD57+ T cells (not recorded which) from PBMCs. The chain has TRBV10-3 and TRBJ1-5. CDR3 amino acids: CAISTSGTVQPQHF.